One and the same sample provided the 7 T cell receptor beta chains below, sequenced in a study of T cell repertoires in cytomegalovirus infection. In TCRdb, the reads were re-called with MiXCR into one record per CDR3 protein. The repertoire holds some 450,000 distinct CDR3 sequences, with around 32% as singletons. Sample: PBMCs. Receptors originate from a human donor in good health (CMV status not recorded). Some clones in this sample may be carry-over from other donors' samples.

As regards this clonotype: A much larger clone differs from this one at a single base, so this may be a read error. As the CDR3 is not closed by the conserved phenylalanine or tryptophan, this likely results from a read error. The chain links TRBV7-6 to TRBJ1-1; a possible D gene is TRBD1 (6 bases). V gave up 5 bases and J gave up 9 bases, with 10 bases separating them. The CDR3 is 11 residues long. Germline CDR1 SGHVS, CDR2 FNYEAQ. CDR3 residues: CASSLDRKAFL. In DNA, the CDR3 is TGTGCCAGCAGCCTGGACAGAAAAGCTTTCTTG.

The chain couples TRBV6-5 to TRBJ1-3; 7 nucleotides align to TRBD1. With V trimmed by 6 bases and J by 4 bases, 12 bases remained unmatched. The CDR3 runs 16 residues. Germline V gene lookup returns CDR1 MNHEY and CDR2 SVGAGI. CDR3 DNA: TGTGCCAGCAGCCCACCTAAGGGGGCGCTGGGAAACACCATATATTTT. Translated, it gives CASSPPKGALGNTIYF.

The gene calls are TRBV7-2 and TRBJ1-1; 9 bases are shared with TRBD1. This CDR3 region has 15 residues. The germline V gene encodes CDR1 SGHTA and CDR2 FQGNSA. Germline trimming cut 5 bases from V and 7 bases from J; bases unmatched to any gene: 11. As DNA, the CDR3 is TGTGCCAGCAGCACTCACAGGGGGCTCGTGGGTGAAGCTTTCTTT. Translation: CASSTHRGLVGEAFF.

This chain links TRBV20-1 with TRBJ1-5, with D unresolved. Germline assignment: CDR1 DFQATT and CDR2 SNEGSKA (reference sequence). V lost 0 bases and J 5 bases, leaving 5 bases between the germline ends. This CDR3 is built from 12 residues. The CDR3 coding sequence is TGCAGTGCTAGAGATCGGGATCAGCCCCAGCATTTT. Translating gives CSARDRDQPQHF.

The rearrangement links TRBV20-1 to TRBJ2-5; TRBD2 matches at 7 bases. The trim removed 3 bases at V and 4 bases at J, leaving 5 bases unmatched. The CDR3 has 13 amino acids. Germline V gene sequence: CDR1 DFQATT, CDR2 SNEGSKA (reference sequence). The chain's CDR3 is CSASRAGPETQYF. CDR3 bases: TGCAGTGCTAGTCGAGCGGGGCCAGAGACCCAGTACTTC.

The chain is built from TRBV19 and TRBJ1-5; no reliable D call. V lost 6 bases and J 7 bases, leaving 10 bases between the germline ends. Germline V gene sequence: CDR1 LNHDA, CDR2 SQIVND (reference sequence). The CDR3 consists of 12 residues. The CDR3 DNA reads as TGTGCCAGTAGCAAGCTGGACCAGCCCCAGCATTTT. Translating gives CASSKLDQPQHF.

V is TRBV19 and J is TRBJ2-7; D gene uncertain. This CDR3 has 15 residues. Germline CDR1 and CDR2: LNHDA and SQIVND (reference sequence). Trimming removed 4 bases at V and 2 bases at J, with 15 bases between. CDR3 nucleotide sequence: TGTGCCAGTAGTACGTTAATAGTCGGAACCTACGAGCAGTACTTC. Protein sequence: CASSTLIVGTYEQYF.